Detailed here is one T cell receptor beta chain. This clonotype came up a few times. The clone's antigen remains unknown. No base-level quality is on record; no much larger clone is a single base apart. To demonstrate the VDJtools post-analysis software, TCR beta repertoires were profiled from the peripheral blood of more than ten young patients with multiple sclerosis. The multiple sclerosis patients were children and adolescents ranging in age from roughly 6 to 15 years. The source of the sample is a study of post-analysis software for immune sequencing data (dated by TCRdb to 2013 to 2016). For the study in its entirety: Recorded disease courses included relapsing-remitting, secondary progressive and progressive-relapsing multiple sclerosis, with some patients lacking subtype annotation. The patient repertoires were set against around eleven previously published healthy control repertoires from donors whose ages ranged from about 6 to 26 years. A subset of samples was prepared in parallel using single-end sample barcoding, then pooled and co-amplified after Illumina adapter ligation.

Trimming at the junction amounts to 4 bases on V and 0 bases on J, and the germline ends lie 4 bases apart. The CDR3 covers 14 residues, taking in both the cysteine and the phenylalanine. This entry keeps only the CDR3 DNA: 42 bases, framed from base 1. For CDR1 and CDR2, the germline V gene lists SGHTA and FQGTGA. Paper-wide results and their limitations: When samples were clustered directly using the F measure, samples prepared in the same batch co-clustered strongly, which prompted a batch-effect correction. The control group was slightly older than the multiple sclerosis patient group. Roughly 5 TRBV segments, including TRBV5-6, TRBV5-1 and TRBV20-1, were significantly more frequent in patients than controls. Multiple sclerosis patients had significantly lower normalized Chao1 diversity than controls, a result that suggests substantial peripheral T-cell clonal expansion.

Library prep was done by PCR. TCRdb names Illumina HiSeq 2500 as the instrument used. Unique molecular identifiers were incorporated into TCR beta cDNA libraries to reduce PCR and sequencing biases. Every 1 to 10 million input T cells yielded approximately 500,000 cDNA molecules, meaning each molecule approximated one T cell. The patient libraries were prepared and sequenced using the same protocol as the earlier healthy control dataset. Samples belonging to the same batch were prepared together, multiplexed and sequenced on a shared HiSeq lane. Regarding the original processing steps: MIGEC was used to process the raw barcoded reads, and molecular identifier groups with only a single read were discarded before consensus assembly and CDR3 extraction. VDJtools was used for post-analysis of the clonotype tables, with diversity normalized by down-sampling every dataset to the smallest sample size. In repertoire overlap clustering, CDR3 amino acid sequences, but not nucleotide sequences, were matched to correct batch-related cross-sample contamination. TCRdb ran its own pipeline on the public reads, namely fastp trimming at Q25 and MiXCR clone calling, and kept in-frame beta chains. Rows are unified per CDR3 protein, each entry keeping the most common DNA and genes. The V and J calls were not made by the authors but by TCRdb's processing. The table for this sample lists roughly 400,000 distinct CDR3 sequences; about 40% of them were counted only once. The ten largest account for under 9% of the sample.

The sequenced material came from blood. This clonotype originated in a girl aged 2-10 years with multiple sclerosis. Recombination linked TRBV7-3 to TRBJ2-6; no D segment can be confidently identified. The sequenced DNA is TGTGCCAGCAGCTCGGCCTCTGGGGCCAACGTCCTGACTTTC. It is translated as CASSSASGANVLTF.